A selection of T cell receptor beta chains follows, all from one sample in a study of T cells in Graves' hyperthyroidism and ophthalmopathy. TCRdb recomputed calls from the multiplex PCR reads with MiXCR, one row per CDR3 protein. The data show about 840,000 distinct CDR3 sequences, roughly 37% seen once. Sequenced sample: blood. Every receptor here comes from a man aged 18-30 years with Graves' hyperthyroidism. Each CDR3 is given with its conserved first and last residue. Expanded clones are given a class, and other clones once, few, many or no size at all.

V gene	clone size	J gene	CDR3 protein
TRBV29-1	.	TRBJ1-4	CSVKKGQGDEKLFF
TRBV2	many	TRBJ2-6	CASSNSGANVLTF
TRBV6-5	.	TRBJ1-2	CASSPHSTGYGYTF
TRBV19	many	TRBJ2-7	CASSPGVPEQYF
TRBV2	few	TRBJ2-3	CASSSRTTQPDTQYF
TRBV20-1	once	TRBJ2-6	CSARAGGPKTGANVLTF
TRBV9	many	TRBJ1-1	CASSDGTANTEAFF
TRBV5-4	.	TRBJ2-7	CTSSLAASDEQYF
TRBV7-9	.	TRBJ2-2	CASSLVGQGGLFF
TRBV7-9	.	TRBJ2-6	CASSLEEDRVAGANVLTF
TRBV25-1	.	TRBJ2-7	CASSTMIAGTPPDEQYF
TRBV5-1	.	TRBJ1-2	CASSLEPGSGYGYTF
TRBV5-6	.	TRBJ2-7	CASSYTSSGHYEQYF
TRBV7-2	once	TRBJ1-2	CASRPDRFEGYTF
TRBV7-8	.	TRBJ2-7	CASSPRSAVHEQYF
TRBV12-3/TRBV12-4	few	TRBJ1-5	CASSSAGVQPQHF
TRBV2	.	TRBJ1-1	CAGTWDRKSTEAFF
TRBV29-1	many	TRBJ2-2	CSAKLAGGSGELFF
TRBV19	.	TRBJ1-2	CASSMMVGSSYGYTF
TRBV20-1	many	TRBJ2-5	CSPSDRETQYF
TRBV9	.	TRBJ1-6	CASSVGTVRSPLHF
TRBV6-1	.	TRBJ1-1	CASSEAQTGKAFF
TRBV14	.	TRBJ1-1	CASSQDRTGLNTEAFF
TRBV13	few	TRBJ2-2	CASGDRDTGELFF
TRBV9	many	TRBJ1-1	CASSVSGPTEAFF
TRBV10-3	.	TRBJ2-5	CAIKGANQYF
TRBV12-3/TRBV12-4	few	TRBJ1-1	CASSSTGRNTEAFF
TRBV20-1	few	TRBJ1-6	CSARDMDWSYNSPLHF
TRBV7-9	.	TRBJ2-7	CASTRDRGGEQYF
TRBV5-5	.	TRBJ2-7	CASSSGLKDEQYF
TRBV25-1	.	TRBJ2-5	CAATGVLETQYF
TRBV20-1	many	TRBJ1-2	CSATQNYGYTF
TRBV7-9	many	TRBJ1-1	CASSLEAIEAFF
TRBV29-1	few	TRBJ1-1	CSGVTGASTEAFF
TRBV6-5	.	TRBJ1-2	CASSSQGVANYGYTF
TRBV24-1	few	TRBJ2-3	CATSDPKRADTQYF
TRBV10-3	.	.	CAISGVAENEQFF
TRBV6-5	.	TRBJ1-2	CASVLEGDGYTF
TRBV12-3/TRBV12-4	many	TRBJ1-5	CASSPQGSYNQPQHF
TRBV10-3	.	TRBJ2-5	CAAAGTGLAGGSETQYF
TRBV7-6	many	TRBJ2-5	CASSPRRIVSRQETQYF
TRBV28	.	TRBJ1-5	CASSSGGNNQPQHF
TRBV5-1	.	TRBJ2-7	CASSLVGPPGSEQYF
TRBV20-1	many	TRBJ1-6	CSARDLGSPLHF
TRBV12-3/TRBV12-4	few	TRBJ2-2	CASRERQGNTGELFF
TRBV6-5	.	TRBJ1-6	CASSRTHDSPLHF
TRBV7-3	few	TRBJ2-2	CASSLSYGTGELFF
TRBV20-1	few	TRBJ2-2	CSASRSQGSTGELFF
TRBV7-9	medium-sized	TRBJ2-5	CATDPLAGPPKHHF
TRBV6-5	.	TRBJ2-7	CASAAGGGYEQYF
TRBV5-8	.	TRBJ2-5	CAGSIAAKETQYF
TRBV14	.	TRBJ2-6	CASSPQGYGANVLTF
TRBV10-3	few	TRBJ1-4	CASRGDWYNEKLFF
TRBV29-1	many	TRBJ2-5	CSVEFSARAETQYF
TRBV10-3	many	TRBJ1-2	CAISESSGTGLNYGYTF
TRBV15	.	TRBJ2-5	CATSREGAIGTGELETQYF
TRBV7-2	few	TRBJ1-1	CASSLEQGASTEAFF
TRBV20-1	few	TRBJ1-5	CSARLVEHYSNQPQHF
TRBV2	few	TRBJ1-5	CASSWGQANQPQHF
TRBV9	.	TRBJ1-1	CASSSPAGQTMNTEAFF